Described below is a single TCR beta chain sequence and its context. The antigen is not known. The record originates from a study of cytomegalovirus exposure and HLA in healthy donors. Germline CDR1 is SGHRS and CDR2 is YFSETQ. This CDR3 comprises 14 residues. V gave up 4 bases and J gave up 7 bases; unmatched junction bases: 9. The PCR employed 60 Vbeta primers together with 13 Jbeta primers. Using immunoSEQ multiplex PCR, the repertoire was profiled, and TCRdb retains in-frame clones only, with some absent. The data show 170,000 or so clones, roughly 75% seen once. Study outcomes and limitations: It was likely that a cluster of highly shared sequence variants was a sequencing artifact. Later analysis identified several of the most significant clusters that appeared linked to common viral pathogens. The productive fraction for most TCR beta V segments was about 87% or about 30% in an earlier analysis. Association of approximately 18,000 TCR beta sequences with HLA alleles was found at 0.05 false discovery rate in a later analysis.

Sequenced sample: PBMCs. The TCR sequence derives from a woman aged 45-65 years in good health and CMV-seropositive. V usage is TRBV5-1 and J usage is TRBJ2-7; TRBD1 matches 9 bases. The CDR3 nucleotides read TGCGCCAGCAGCCCGGGACAGGGTCTTAGGGAGCAGTACTTC. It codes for CASSPGQGLREQYF.